One sample yielded the 5 T cell receptor beta chains listed below, sequenced in a study of cytomegalovirus exposure and HLA in healthy donors. Sequencing was performed with immunoSEQ multiplex PCR; in TCRdb, only in-frame clones are kept and a portion is missing. The sample comprises over 110,000 clones, 70% to 90% of which are singletons, and 1.4% rests with the top ten. Material: PBMCs. These receptors were obtained from a woman in her twenties or thirties in good health and CMV-seronegative.

V is TRBV29-1 and J is TRBJ1-1, with TRBD1 as a possible D gene (6 bases). This CDR3 comprises 13 residues. V dropped 5 bases and J dropped 0 bases, with 10 bases sitting between them. Germline V gene lookup returns CDR1 SQVTM and CDR2 ANQGSEA. The chain's CDR3 is CSVNRALNTEAFF. The CDR3 DNA is TGCAGCGTTAACAGGGCGCTGAACACTGAAGCTTTCTTT.

This chain uses TRBV5-1 with TRBJ1-1; 9 positions agree with TRBD1. The CDR3 has 15 residues. CDR1 is SGHRS and CDR2 is YFSETQ in the germline V gene. The V and J ends lost 3 bases and 0 bases, in that order; junction bases with no gene match: 3. CDR3 nucleotide sequence: TGCGCCAGCAGCTCAGGACAGGGGATGAACACTGAAGCTTTCTTT. Encoded protein: CASSSGQGMNTEAFF. Drawing the rest from reference TRBV5-1 and TRBJ1-1, the complete variable domain is KAGVTQTPRYLIKTRGQQVTLSCSPISGHRSVSWYQQTPGQGLQFLFEYFSETQRNKGNFPGRFSGRQFSNSRSEMNVSTLELGDSALYLCASSSGQGMNTEAFFGQGTRLTVV.

V gene TRBV4-2 combines with J gene TRBJ1-2, with TRBD1 matching 11 bases. This CDR3 contains 16 residues. Germline assignment: CDR1 LGHNA and CDR2 YNFKEQ. The J segment lost 1 base and the V segment lost 1 base, leaving 2 bases of the junction unmatched. The CDR3, as DNA: TGTGCCAGCAGCCAAGTCGGGACAGGGGGTAACTATGGCTACACCTTC. It is translated as CASSQVGTGGNYGYTF.

The table lists this clone with a few counts. The V and J genes are TRBV9 and TRBJ1-2; weak D call: TRBD1 (5 bases). The CDR3 sequence is 13 residues long. CDR1 is SGDLS and CDR2 is YYNGEE in the germline V gene. The V end was cut by 1 base, the J end by 8 bases, with 12 bases between. CDR3 bases: TGTGCCAGCAGCGTACCAGGGTCCTACGGCTACACCTTC. Its protein product is CASSVPGSYGYTF. Filled out from reference TRBV9 and TRBJ1-2, the complete variable domain reads DSGVTQTPKHLITATGQRVTLRCSPRSGDLSVYWYQQSLDQGLQFLIQYYNGEERAKGNILERFSAQQFPDLHSELNLSSLELGDSALYFCASSVPGSYGYTFGSGTRLTVV.

This chain joins TRBV18 and TRBJ1-1; 8 positions agree with TRBD1. This CDR3 contains 14 residues. Trimming at V came to 4 bases and at J to 1 base, leaving 2 bases not matched to a gene. CDR1 KGHSH and CDR2 LQKENI come from the germline V gene. CDR3 DNA: TGTGCCAGCTCACAGGGACAGGAGAACACTGAAGCTTTCTTT. Its translation: CASSQGQENTEAFF.